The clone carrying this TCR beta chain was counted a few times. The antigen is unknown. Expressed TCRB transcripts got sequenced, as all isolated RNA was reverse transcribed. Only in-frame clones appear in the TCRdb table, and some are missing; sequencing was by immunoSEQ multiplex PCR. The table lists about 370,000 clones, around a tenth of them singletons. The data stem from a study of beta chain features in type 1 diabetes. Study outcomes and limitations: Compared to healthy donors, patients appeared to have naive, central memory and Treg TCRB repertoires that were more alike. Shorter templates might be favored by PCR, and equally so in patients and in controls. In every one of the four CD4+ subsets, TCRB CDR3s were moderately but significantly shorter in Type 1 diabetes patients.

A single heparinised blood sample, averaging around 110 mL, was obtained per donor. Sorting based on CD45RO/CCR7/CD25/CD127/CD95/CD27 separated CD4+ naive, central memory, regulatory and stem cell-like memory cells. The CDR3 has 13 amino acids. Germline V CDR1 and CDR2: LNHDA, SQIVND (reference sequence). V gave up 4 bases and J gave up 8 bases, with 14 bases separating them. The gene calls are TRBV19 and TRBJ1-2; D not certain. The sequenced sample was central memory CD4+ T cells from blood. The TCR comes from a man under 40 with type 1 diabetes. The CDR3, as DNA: TGTGCCAGTAGTACACAGAGGGTAGGCGGCTACACCTTC. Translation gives CASSTQRVGGYTF.